This paragraph reports one T cell receptor (beta chain). Adult donors, all healthy and HIV-negative, had no recent acute infections or vaccinations. This CDR3 has 15 residues. Germline CDR1 and CDR2: SNHLY and FYNNEI. With 2 bases clipped from V and 7 bases from J, the junction kept 10 bases outside the gene matches. The entry originates in a study of shared clonotypes between healthy human individuals. Method: immunoSEQ multiplex PCR; TCRdb's copy keeps in-frame clones and lacks some. Here the sample spans 550,000 to 800,000 clones, about 90% being singletons. The sequencing input was memory CD8+ T cells from PBMCs. Subset in this sample: CD45RO+ cells pooled with CCR7-negative TemRA cells. The receptor's source is a man between 18 and 35 years old in good health. Some clones in this sample may be carry-over from other donors' samples. V gene TRBV2 combines with J gene TRBJ2-7, with 8 bases matching TRBD1. DNA for the CDR3: TGTGCCAGCAGTGAACGGGTGGACAGGGTTCCGGAGCAGTACTTC. Translating gives CASSERVDRVPEQYF.